Each of the 27 T cell receptor beta chains below was sequenced from the same sample in a study of blood T cell repertoires in COVID-19. Clones were sequenced by immunoSEQ multiplex PCR, and TCRdb holds only the in-frame ones, with some missing. The sample holds under 250,000 clones; about 93% are singletons and the top ten take around 0.85%. Sequences were obtained from peripheral blood. Every receptor here comes from a man aged 60 to 69 with COVID-19, enrolled during active disease.

This clone was detected once. The rearrangement joins TRBV2 to TRBJ1-5; weak D call: TRBD1 (5 bases). The V gene lost 5 bases and the J gene lost 0 bases, with 17 bases spanning the gap. Germline V gene lookup returns CDR1 SNHLY and CDR2 FYNNEI. CDR3 length: 17 amino acids. The CDR3 sequence is CASSPQVTAYSNQPQHF. Here the CDR3 DNA reads TGTGCCAGCAGTCCACAGGTGACAGCTTATAGCAATCAGCCCCAGCATTTT.

The chain couples TRBV28 to TRBJ2-3; the match to TRBD1 covers 7 bases. Germline values: CDR1 MDHEN, CDR2 SYDVKM. The CDR3 has 17 residues. The V gene end was trimmed by 6 bases and the J gene end by 0 bases; junction bases not matched to a gene: 12. DNA of the CDR3: TGTGCCAGCAGCCCGAGACAGGGAAGCCAGAGCACAGATACGCAGTATTTT. Translation gives CASSPRQGSQSTDTQYF.

DNA of the CDR3: TGTGCCTGGAGTGCCGGGGTAGGCACCATATATTTT. Translation gives CAWSAGVGTIYF. J is TRBJ1-3 and V is TRBV30; no firm D call. The CDR3 loop spans 12 amino acids. Germline assignment: CDR1 GTSNPN and CDR2 SVGIG (reference sequence). V lost 1 base and J lost 9, with 10 bases in between.

The rearrangement uses TRBV28 and TRBJ1-5; weak D call: TRBD1 (5 bases). The CDR3 loop spans 19 amino acids. The V end lost 1 base, the J end lost 0 bases, and 19 bases lay between the germline ends. CDR1 is MDHEN, CDR2 SYDVKM, per germline. As DNA, the CDR3 is TGTGCCAGCAGTTTATTCCGGGACTCATCATATCTTAGCAATCAGCCCCAGCATTTT. Protein sequence: CASSLFRDSSYLSNQPQHF.

CDR3 protein: CASVVRQGSHEQYF. DNA for the CDR3: TGTGCCAGCGTAGTTAGACAGGGATCCCACGAGCAGTACTTC. This chain joins TRBV6-6 and TRBJ2-7; 7 bases are a match to TRBD1. There are 14 residues in the CDR3. Germline CDR1 and CDR2: MNHNY and SVGAGI (reference sequence). Trimming cost V 8 bases and J 5 bases; bases outside gene matches: 12.

The chain couples TRBV18 to TRBJ1-3; D possibly corresponds to TRBD1 (6 bases). The germline V gene encodes CDR1 KGHSH and CDR2 LQKENI. Trimming pared 6 bases from V and 4 bases from J, leaving 31 bases between. This CDR3 has 20 amino acids. Here the CDR3 reads CASSLTSMMTGSTPGNTIYF. The CDR3 nucleotides are TGTGCCAGCTCGTTAACGTCGATGATGACAGGCTCGACTCCGGGAAACACCATATATTTT.

The chain uses TRBV9 and TRBJ2-2; 7 bases are a match to TRBD1. Germline lookup yields CDR1 SGDLS and CDR2 YYNGEE. There are 15 residues in the CDR3. Losses at the gene ends were 0 bases for V and 3 bases for J; bases not matched to a gene: 2. CDR3 region: CASSVEGAYTGELFF. The DNA for the CDR3 is TGTGCCAGCAGCGTAGAGGGGGCCTACACCGGGGAGCTGTTTTTT.

The table lists this clone with a few counts. The genes are TRBV27 and TRBJ1-1; tentative D call: TRBD1 (5 bases). The CDR3 spans 15 residues. Trimming shortened V by 6 bases and J by 0 bases, and 14 bases separated the two germline ends. Germline V gene sequence: CDR1 MNHEY, CDR2 SMNVEV (reference sequence). The CDR3 spells CASSLVGGMNTEAFF. The CDR3 coding sequence is TGTGCCAGCAGCCTGGTTGGGGGGATGAACACTGAAGCTTTCTTT.

V gene TRBV18 combines with J gene TRBJ1-1, with 11 bases lining up with TRBD1. With 5 bases clipped from V and 2 bases from J, the junction kept 4 bases outside the gene matches. CDR3 length equals 15 residues. Germline CDR1 and CDR2: KGHSH and LQKENI. For the CDR3, the DNA is TGTGCCAGCTCAGTAGGACAGGGGGCAAACACTGAAGCTTTCTTT. This encodes CASSVGQGANTEAFF.

This clone was observed once. The rearrangement uses TRBV7-9 and TRBJ2-1; 8 bases are shared with TRBD1. Germline V gives CDR1 SEHNR, CDR2 FQNEAQ (reference sequence). With 1 base clipped from V and 6 bases from J, the junction kept 5 bases outside the gene matches. The CDR3 spans 15 residues. This chain's CDR3 is CASSLGQGAFNEQFF. The CDR3 bases are TGTGCCAGCAGCTTAGGGCAGGGGGCCTTCAATGAGCAGTTCTTC.

This sequence joins TRBV25-1 and TRBJ2-1; possibly TRBD1 for D (5 bases). CDR1 MGHDK and CDR2 SYGVNS come from the germline V gene. Trimming removed 6 bases at V and 8 bases at J, with 23 bases between. The CDR3 length is 16 residues. CDR3 nucleotide sequence: TGTGCCAGCAGCGCCTCCCGCCTCGCTGGGGCGGATGAGCAGTTCTTC. Residues: CASSASRLAGADEQFF.

This sequence joins TRBV6-1 and TRBJ1-2; TRBD1 agrees at 10 bases. Losses at the gene ends were 5 bases for V and 5 bases for J; bases not matched to a gene: 8. Germline V gene data show CDR1 as MNHNS and CDR2 as SASEGT. The CDR3 extends over 15 amino acids. The CDR3 nucleotides read TGTGCCAGCAGTCCCGGGACAGGGGATTCTTATGGCTACACCTTC. It translates to CASSPGTGDSYGYTF.

The chain uses TRBV3-1 (or the pseudogene TRBV3-2) and TRBJ2-1, with 10 bases that match TRBD2. CDR3 length: 18 amino acids. Germline CDR1 and CDR2: LGHDT and YNNKEL (reference sequence). Trimming cost V 0 bases and J 2 bases; bases outside gene matches: 7. The CDR3 nucleotides are TGTGCCAGCAGCCAAGACTTCCCTAGCGGGAGCGCCTACAATGAGCAGTTCTTC. It specifies CASSQDFPSGSAYNEQFF.

The chain carries TRBV7-9 and TRBJ1-4; no definite D call. This CDR3 spans 15 amino acids. CDR1 and CDR2 from the germline V gene are SEHNR and FQNEAQ (reference sequence). V was shortened by 5 bases and J by 3 bases, with 13 bases between the two germline ends. CDR3 residues: CASSQTGSSNEKLFF. For the CDR3, the DNA is TGTGCCAGCAGCCAAACCGGGTCATCTAATGAAAAACTGTTTTTT.

The genes are TRBV6-5 and TRBJ1-2; D is unclear. This CDR3 is 15 amino acids long. Germline V CDR1 and CDR2: MNHEY, SVGAGI. V dropped 6 bases and J dropped 3 bases, with 17 bases sitting between them. CDR3 in amino acids: CASRKLVVGDYGYTF. The CDR3 DNA follows: TGTGCCAGCAGAAAACTAGTCGTCGGAGACTATGGCTACACCTTC.

The chain employs TRBV27 and TRBJ1-5, with 9 nucleotides matching TRBD1. Germline V gene sequence: CDR1 MNHEY, CDR2 SMNVEV (reference sequence). This CDR3 spans 15 amino acids. The J segment lost 6 bases and the V segment lost 6 bases, leaving 9 bases of the junction unmatched. The CDR3 DNA reads TGTGCCAGCAGCATAACAGGGGGCTTTATTCAGCCCCAGCATTTT. Amino acid sequence: CASSITGGFIQPQHF.

The chain recombines TRBV7-2 with TRBJ2-3; D gene unclear. The CDR3 length is 12 residues. Trimming pared 6 bases from V and 2 bases from J, leaving 6 bases between. Germline assignment: CDR1 SGHTA and CDR2 FQGNSA. The CDR3, as DNA: TGTGCCAGCAGTCATTTCACAGATACGCAGTATTTT. Translated, it gives CASSHFTDTQYF. Full variable domain (missing parts from reference TRBV7-2 and TRBJ2-3): GAGVSQSPSNKVTEKGKDVELRCDPISGHTALYWYRQSLGQGLEFLIYFQGNSAPDKSGLPSDRFSAERTGGSVSTLTIQRTQQEDSAVYLCASSHFTDTQYFGPGTRLTVL.

The chain has TRBV6-2 or TRBV6-3 and TRBJ2-7; 11 bases are shared with TRBD1. From germline, CDR1 is MNHEY and CDR2 SVGEGT. Trimming removed 0 bases from V and 3 bases from J; junction bases left unmatched: 1. The CDR3 extends over 15 amino acids. The CDR3 loop is CASSYSGTGGYEQYF. The CDR3 DNA reads TGTGCCAGCAGTTACTCAGGGACAGGGGGCTACGAGCAGTACTTC.

The chain combines TRBV30 with TRBJ1-1, with TRBD1 matching over 7 bases. CDR1 is GTSNPN and CDR2 is SVGIG in the germline V gene (reference sequence). After removal of 4 bases from V and 11 bases from J, the junction contained 13 bases not matched to a gene. The CDR3 contains 13 residues. The CDR3 loop is CAWTPGQSRSAFF. CDR3 in DNA: TGTGCCTGGACCCCGGGACAGTCGAGATCGGCTTTCTTT.

The rearrangement joins TRBV4-1 to TRBJ1-5; the D is unclear. The CDR3 consists of 14 residues. Germline V gene lookup returns CDR1 MGHRA and CDR2 YSYEKL. Trimming left V 1 base short and J 3 bases short, with 7 bases between. The CDR3 DNA follows: TGCGCCAGCAGCCAAGGATTAGTCAATCAGCCCCAGCATTTT. Translated, it gives CASSQGLVNQPQHF.

In this sample, this clone turned up once. The V call is TRBV29-1, the J call TRBJ1-5, with 7 bases lining up with TRBD1. CDR1 is SQVTM, CDR2 ANQGSEA, per germline. V was clipped by 4 bases and J by 3 bases; unmatched bases: 3. The CDR3 loop spans 13 amino acids. The CDR3: CSVGGQINQPQHF. CDR3 in DNA: TGCAGCGTTGGGGGACAGATCAATCAGCCCCAGCATTTT.

The CDR3 DNA is TGTGCCAGTAGTCCCCGCGGAGGGACCGGGGAGCTGTTTTTT. Protein: CASSPRGGTGELFF. The chain carries TRBV19 and TRBJ2-2; the D gene is possibly TRBD2 (6 bases). With 5 bases removed from V and 5 bases from J, the gap between germline ends came to 12 bases. The germline CDR1 and CDR2 sequences are LNHDA and SQIVND (reference sequence). The CDR3 is made up of 14 amino acids.

The chain employs TRBV18 and TRBJ1-2; D unresolved. Trimming pared 3 bases from V and 9 bases from J, leaving 14 bases between. In germline, CDR1 is KGHSH, CDR2 LQKENI. CDR3 length: 13 amino acids. Here the CDR3 reads CASSPVEGRSYTF. In DNA form, the CDR3 reads TGTGCCAGCTCACCGGTCGAGGGAAGAAGCTACACCTTC.

V gene TRBV5-8 combines with J gene TRBJ2-7, with 7 bases fitting TRBD1. Germline V gene sequence: CDR1 SGHTS, CDR2 YDEGEE. The V segment lost 4 bases and the J segment 1 base; nucleotides outside the gene matches: 11. The CDR3 is 16 residues long. Here the CDR3 reads CASSPYHGTESYEQYF. In DNA form, the CDR3 reads TGTGCCAGCAGCCCATACCACGGGACAGAATCCTACGAGCAGTACTTC.

This sequence joins TRBV4-1 and TRBJ2-1, with 11 bases that match TRBD2. The CDR3 totals 16 residues. The V gene's germline CDR1 is MGHRA and CDR2 YSYEKL. V lost 5 bases to trimming and J lost 1 base; unmatched junction nucleotides: 4. CDR3 residues: CASSARLAGSYNEQFF. DNA for the CDR3: TGCGCCAGCAGCGCAAGACTAGCGGGATCCTACAATGAGCAGTTCTTC.

V gene TRBV14 combines with J gene TRBJ2-1; 16 nucleotides align to TRBD2. In germline, CDR1 is SGHDN, CDR2 FVKESK. V gave up 1 base and J gave up 9 bases; unmatched junction bases: 6. The length of the CDR3 is 17 residues. DNA for the CDR3: TGTGCCAGCAGCCAAGTAGGCGGGACTAGCGGGAGGGGTGAGCAGTTCTTC. This codes for CASSQVGGTSGRGEQFF.

This clone was seen a handful of times. The V call is TRBV18, the J call TRBJ2-7; 10 positions match TRBD2. V shed 3 bases and J 3 bases; nucleotides not matched to a gene: 5. The CDR3 sequence is 15 residues long. CDR1 is KGHSH and CDR2 is LQKENI in the germline V gene. The DNA for the CDR3 is TGTGCCAGCTCACCGCTAGCGGGGGAGTTCTACGAGCAGTACTTC. Residues: CASSPLAGEFYEQYF.